This T cell receptor (beta chain) was sequenced during a study of blood T cell repertoires in COVID-19. Clones were read by immunoSEQ multiplex PCR, and TCRdb kept only the in-frame ones, dropping some. The data show some 500,000 clones, with roughly 90% seen just once and 1.5% to 2% held by the top ten. Participants were aged roughly 18 to 95 years, lived in about 26 US areas, and enrolled virtually. Allocation to cohorts depended on clinical history reported by the participants. The study counted Cohort 3 donors as recovered given two negative PCRs, clearance, or symptom resolution. CDR1 and CDR2 (germline): SGDLS, YYNGEE. The V end lost 0 bases, the J end lost 11 bases, and 16 bases lay between the germline ends. This CDR3 contains 14 residues.

The receptor was isolated from a middle-aged woman who had recovered from COVID-19. Sequencing was carried out using PBMCs or T cells enriched from blood (not recorded which). The chain joins TRBV9 to TRBJ2-3, with D perhaps TRBD2 (5 bases). The CDR3 nucleotides read TGTGCCAGCAGCGTAGGGTGGGGAGCGAGCGTGCAGTATTTT. Its translation is CASSVGWGASVQYF.